A single sample is the source of the 9 T cell receptor beta chains below, sequenced in a study of control samples from healthy donors and cancer patients. Only in-frame clones appear in the TCRdb table, and some are missing; sequencing was by immunoSEQ multiplex PCR. The sample consists of approximately 70,000 clones, roughly nine tenths of them appearing once. Sequences were obtained from PBMCs. The receptors here all came from a man aged 55 to 70 with colorectal cancer.

DNA for the CDR3: TGTGCCAGCAGTGAAGGACAGGGTTTTGCTCAGCCCCAGCATTTT. Encoded protein: CASSEGQGFAQPQHF. The chain uses TRBV6-1 and TRBJ1-5; 7 bases are shared with TRBD1. V shed 1 base, J shed 6 bases, and the junction held 6 bases outside the gene matches. The germline CDR1 and CDR2 sequences are MNHNS and SASEGT. The CDR3 sequence is 15 residues long.

The gene calls are TRBV18 and TRBJ2-3; D gene unclear. Germline V gene sequence: CDR1 KGHSH, CDR2 LQKENI. The CDR3 loop spans 15 amino acids. The V end lost 4 bases, the J end lost 2 bases, and 13 bases lay between the germline ends. CDR3 in DNA: TGTGCCAGCTCACTCACCCCCCGTCTCACAGATACGCAGTATTTT. Amino acid sequence: CASSLTPRLTDTQYF.

This clone was detected once. The sample carries other DNA sequences with the same CDR3. V is TRBV2 and J is TRBJ1-1; no reliable D call. The germline V gene has CDR1 SNHLY and CDR2 FYNNEI. This CDR3 region has 13 residues. V shed 3 bases and J shed 5 bases, with 10 bases lying between them. In DNA form, the CDR3 reads TGTGCCAGCAGTGACCGAGGTGGAACTGAAGCTTTCTTT. Its protein is CASSDRGGTEAFF.

The V and J genes are TRBV5-1 and TRBJ1-3, with TRBD1 matching 7 bases. The CDR3 contains 16 residues. The V gene's germline CDR1 is SGHRS and CDR2 YFSETQ. J was trimmed by 0 bases and V by 0 bases; bases with no gene match: 3. The chain's CDR3 is CASSLDRTGSGNTIYF. CDR3 nucleotides: TGCGCCAGCAGCTTGGACAGGACAGGCTCTGGAAACACCATATATTTT.

A single count supports this clone. The chain combines TRBV5-1 with TRBJ2-7; D gene ambiguous. Trimming stripped 4 bases from V and 5 bases from J, with 13 bases between. CDR1 SGHRS and CDR2 YFSETQ come from the germline V gene. This CDR3 has 13 amino acids. For the CDR3, the DNA is TGCGCCAGCAGCGCCGGCGGTAGAGACGAGCAGTACTTC. This sequence encodes CASSAGGRDEQYF.

The J gene is TRBJ2-5, the V gene TRBV7-8, with 9 bases lining up with TRBD2. With 3 bases clipped from V and 5 bases from J, the junction kept 10 bases outside the gene matches. The CDR3 runs 16 residues. Germline CDR1 and CDR2: SGHVS and FQNEAQ. The CDR3 here is CASSFGWAGGPETQYF. CDR3 nucleotides: TGTGCCAGCAGCTTTGGCTGGGCGGGGGGGCCGGAGACCCAGTACTTC. The full variable domain, with the rest looked up from reference TRBV7-8 and TRBJ2-5, is GAGVSQSPRYKVAKRGQDVALRCDPISGHVSLFWYQQALGQGPEFLTYFQNEAQLDKSGLPSDRFFAERPEGSVSTLKIQRTQQEDSAVYLCASSFGWAGGPETQYFGPGTRLLVL.

The rearrangement joins TRBV13 to TRBJ1-2, with 7 bases lining up with TRBD1. In germline, CDR1 is PRHDT, CDR2 FYEKMQ (reference sequence). J was trimmed by 5 bases and V by 5 bases; bases with no gene match: 14. The CDR3 totals 16 residues. The CDR3 is CASSNGQDELSYGYTF. The CDR3 DNA is TGTGCCAGCAGCAATGGACAGGATGAGCTTAGTTATGGCTACACCTTC.

The chain recombines TRBV11-1 with TRBJ2-3; no clear D gene. The CDR3 has 13 residues. The V gene lost 4 bases and the J gene lost 7 bases, with 12 bases spanning the gap. Germline values: CDR1 SGHAT, CDR2 FQDESV (reference sequence). The CDR3 sequence is CASSSNRQNTQYF. The CDR3 nucleotides are TGTGCCAGCAGCTCAAATAGACAAAATACGCAGTATTTT.

The V gene is TRBV30, the J gene TRBJ1-5; D remains unclear. Germline assignment: CDR1 GTSNPN and CDR2 SVGIG (reference sequence). This CDR3 contains 13 residues. The germline V and J ends were trimmed by 3 bases and 3 bases, with 9 bases remaining between them. The CDR3 is CAWRGQPNQPQHF. The CDR3 DNA is TGTGCCTGGAGAGGGCAGCCCAATCAGCCCCAGCATTTT.